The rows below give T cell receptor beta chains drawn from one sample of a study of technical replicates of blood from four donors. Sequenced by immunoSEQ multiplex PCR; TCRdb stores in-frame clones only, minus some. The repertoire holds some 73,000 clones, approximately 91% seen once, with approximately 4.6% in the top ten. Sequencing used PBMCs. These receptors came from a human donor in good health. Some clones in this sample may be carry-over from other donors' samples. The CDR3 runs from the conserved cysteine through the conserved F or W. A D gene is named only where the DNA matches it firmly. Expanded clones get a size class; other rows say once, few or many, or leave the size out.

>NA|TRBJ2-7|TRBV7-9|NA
TGTGCCAGCAGCTTAGGGCCCACGTCCTACGAGCAGTACTTC
CASSLGPTSYEQYF
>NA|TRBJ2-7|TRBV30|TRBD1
TGTGCCTGGGGGATCGGACAGGGTGGCGAGCAGTACTTC
CAWGIGQGGEQYF
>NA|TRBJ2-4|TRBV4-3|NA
TGCGCCAGCAGCCAAGAAGAGGGAGACAGGTTCAAACTAGCCAAAAACATTCAGTACTTC
CASSQEEGDRFKLAKNIQYF
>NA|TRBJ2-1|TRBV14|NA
TGTGCCAGCAGCCAAGTCTTTCCCTACAATGAGCAGTTCTTC
CASSQVFPYNEQFF
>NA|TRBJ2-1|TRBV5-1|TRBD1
TGCGCCAGCAGCGAGGGACAGGGAGCTACCAATGAGCAGTTCTTC
CASSEGQGATNEQFF
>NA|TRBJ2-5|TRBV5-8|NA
TGTGCCAGCAGCTTCCTCGAGACCCAGTACTTC
CASSFLETQYF
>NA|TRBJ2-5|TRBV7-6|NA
TGTGCCAGCAGCTTAGCGGGGCATCAAGAGACCCAGTACTTC
CASSLAGHQETQYF
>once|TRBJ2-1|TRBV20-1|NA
TGCAGTGCTCCAGGTAATGAGCAGTTCTTC
CSAPGNEQFF
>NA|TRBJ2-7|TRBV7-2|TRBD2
TGTGCCAGCAGCTTACAAGCGGGGGGCCTCTACGAGCAGTACTTC
CASSLQAGGLYEQYF
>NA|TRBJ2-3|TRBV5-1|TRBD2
TGCGCCAGCAGCCTCCACGGGGGGGGTAACTCAGATACGCAGTATTTT
CASSLHGGGNSDTQYF
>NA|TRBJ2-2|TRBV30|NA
TGTGCCTGGATGGCAGGCACCGGGGAGCTGTTTTTT
CAWMAGTGELFF